Presented here are 25 T cell receptor beta chains from one specimen sequenced in a study of shared clonotypes between healthy human individuals. The table came from immunoSEQ multiplex PCR; TCRdb's copy has only in-frame clones and leaves some out. Altogether fewer than 1.6 million clones are present, around 98.5% being singletons, with the ten largest covering approximately 0.4%. Specimen: naive CD4+ T cells sorted from blood. This sample's subset: CD45RA+ positively selected. The receptors were gathered from a man under 40 in good health.

V is TRBV18 and J is TRBJ1-5, with a weak D call TRBD1 (5 bases). The V and J ends lost 3 bases and 6 bases respectively, with 15 bases between them. Per germline, CDR1 KGHSH and CDR2 LQKENI. The CDR3 totals 15 residues. CDR3 sequence: CASSPGPLRGQPQHF. In nucleotides, the CDR3 is TGTGCCAGCTCACCTGGACCTCTTAGGGGTCAGCCCCAGCATTTT.

About this clone: Other DNA sequences of this sample code for an identical CDR3. The chain is built from TRBV19 and TRBJ2-1; 9 nucleotides agree with TRBD2. V shed 4 bases, J shed 0 bases, and the junction held 1 base outside the gene matches. Germline loops: CDR1 LNHDA, CDR2 SQIVND (reference sequence). This CDR3 contains 15 residues. The CDR3 sequence: CASSSSGSSYNEQFF. The DNA for the CDR3 is TGTGCCAGTAGTAGTAGCGGGAGCTCCTACAATGAGCAGTTCTTC. Full variable domain (remainder filled in from reference TRBV19 and TRBJ2-1): DGGITQSPKYLFRKEGQNVTLSCEQNLNHDAMYWYRQDPGQGLRLIYYSQIVNDFQKGDIAEGYSVSREKKESFPLTVTSAQKNPTAFYLCASSSSGSSYNEQFFGPGTRLTVL.

The genes are TRBV2 and TRBJ2-1, with D possibly matching TRBD1 (6 bases). The CDR3 covers 12 residues. Germline V gives CDR1 SNHLY, CDR2 FYNNEI. Between the trimmed V and J ends, which lost 6 bases and 7 bases, there was a span of 10 bases. CDR3: CASRNRENEQFF. The CDR3 coding sequence is TGTGCCAGCAGAAACAGGGAGAATGAGCAGTTCTTC.

This clone appeared a single time. This chain uses TRBV28 with TRBJ1-3; D gene uncertain. Trimming left V 6 bases short and J 4 bases short, with 10 bases between. The CDR3 sequence is 13 residues long. Germline V lookup: CDR1 MDHEN, CDR2 SYDVKM. The chain's CDR3 is CASSGVSGNTIYF. The CDR3 DNA reads TGTGCCAGCAGCGGGGTTTCGGGAAACACCATATATTTT.

V usage is TRBV5-1 and J usage is TRBJ2-3, with D unclear. Trimming cost V 9 bases and J 0 bases, with 11 bases left between them. This CDR3 has 13 amino acids. Germline CDR1 and CDR2: SGHRS and YFSETQ. The CDR3 here is CATRFSSTDTQYF. As DNA, the CDR3 is TGCGCCACCCGTTTCTCCAGCACAGATACGCAGTATTTT.

The gene calls are TRBV28 and TRBJ1-2; 7 positions agree with TRBD1. Unmatched junction bases numbered 9, after V lost 5 bases and J lost 3 bases. CDR1 and CDR2 (germline): MDHEN, SYDVKM. This CDR3 has 15 amino acids. The CDR3 bases are TGTGCCAGCAGTCAGGAACAGGGGTACGACTATGGCTACACCTTC. This translates into CASSQEQGYDYGYTF.

This clone was recorded once. The chain has TRBV30 and TRBJ2-7; 16 nucleotides match TRBD2. The CDR3 contains 18 residues. Germline V gene data show CDR1 as GTSNPN and CDR2 as SVGIG (reference sequence). V lost 1 base to trimming and J lost 9 bases; unmatched junction nucleotides: 15. As DNA, the CDR3 is TGTGCCTGGAGTGGGGGACAGCCGGGACTAGCGGGAGGGCTAGGGCAGTACTTC. It specifies CAWSGGQPGLAGGLGQYF.

The chain carries TRBV5-1 and TRBJ1-1; D is unresolved. Germline CDR1 is SGHRS and CDR2 is YFSETQ. This CDR3 comprises 13 residues. Deletions cut 0 bases from V and 4 bases from J, with 7 bases between. The CDR3 coding sequence is TGCGCCAGCAGCTTGGAGGTAATCACTGAAGCTTTCTTT. It codes for CASSLEVITEAFF.

The rearrangement links TRBV10-3 to TRBJ2-5; D ambiguous. Germline lookup yields CDR1 ENHRY and CDR2 SYGVKD. This CDR3 contains 14 residues. Trimming took 4 bases from V and 4 from J, leaving 13 bases between them. The CDR3 DNA reads TGTGCCATCAGTGGTCTCGCCGTGCGAGAGACCCAGTACTTC. Its translation: CAISGLAVRETQYF.

This rearrangement joins TRBV28 to TRBJ2-7, with 12 bases lining up with TRBD2. CDR3 length: 15 amino acids. Germline V gives CDR1 MDHEN, CDR2 SYDVKM. V gave up 7 bases and J gave up 3 bases; unmatched junction bases: 7. For the CDR3, the DNA is TGTGCCAGCAAACGACTAGCGGGAGCGAACTACGAGCAGTACTTC. It is translated as CASKRLAGANYEQYF.

The V gene is TRBV29-1, the J gene TRBJ1-2; the D is unclear. The germline V gene encodes CDR1 SQVTM and CDR2 ANQGSEA. V lost 4 bases, J lost 3 bases, and 27 bases lay in between. This CDR3 has 18 amino acids. CDR3 DNA sequence: TGCAGCGTTGCCCCCCAGTTAAGACCGGGCAGCACCGACTATGGCTACACCTTC. Protein sequence: CSVAPQLRPGSTDYGYTF.

The genes are TRBV10-2 and TRBJ2-1, with 11 bases that match TRBD2. Unmatched junction bases numbered 5, after V lost 8 bases and J lost 5 bases. From germline, CDR1 is WSHSY and CDR2 SAAADI. The CDR3 is 14 residues long. CDR3 coding DNA: TGCGCCAGCGGGATAGCGGGAGGGGACAATGAGCAGTTCTTC. The encoded protein is CASGIAGGDNEQFF.

The chain couples TRBV5-5 to TRBJ2-3, with D possibly being TRBD2 (5 bases). Trimming left V 0 bases short and J 6 bases short, with 11 bases between. CDR3 length: 14 amino acids. From germline, CDR1 is SGHKS and CDR2 YYEKEE (reference sequence). CDR3 nucleotides: TGTGCCAGCAGCTTGGATCGCGGGTACGATACGCAGTATTTT. Its translation is CASSLDRGYDTQYF.

This chain connects TRBV28 to TRBJ2-3; D is unclear. CDR1 MDHEN and CDR2 SYDVKM come from the germline V gene. The CDR3 spans 14 residues. V was shortened by 3 bases and J by 2 bases, with 9 bases between the two germline ends. CDR3 sequence (DNA): TGTGCCAGCAGTTTCTACTACCCCACAGATACGCAGTATTTT. Translation: CASSFYYPTDTQYF.

The sample holds one count of this clone. Sequence at one end of the junction differs from germline and may be a read error. The rearrangement joins TRBV6-1 to TRBJ2-1, with 11 bases lining up with TRBD2. This CDR3 is built from 14 residues. CDR1 and CDR2 (germline): MNHNS, SASEGT. CDR3 sequence: CASSGTSGRRGVVF. DNA of the CDR3: TGTGCCAGCAGTGGTACTAGCGGGAGAAGGGGTGTCGTCTTC.

The chain uses TRBV2 and TRBJ2-1; weak D call: TRBD1 (5 bases). This CDR3 is 13 amino acids long. V gave up 3 bases and J gave up 10 bases, with 13 bases separating them. Looked up from germline, CDR1 is SNHLY and CDR2 is FYNNEI. The CDR3 region is CASSEDTLGEQFF. The CDR3 nucleotides are TGTGCCAGCAGTGAGGACACTCTGGGGGAGCAGTTCTTC.

This chain links TRBV10-3 with TRBJ2-7; D possibly corresponds to TRBD2 (6 bases). Trimming cost V 8 bases and J 7 bases, with 9 bases left between them. Germline V gene sequence: CDR1 ENHRY, CDR2 SYGVKD. This CDR3 is built from 10 residues. CDR3 in amino acids: CAIGGNEQYF. For the CDR3, the DNA is TGTGCCATCGGGGGGAATGAGCAGTACTTC.

V is TRBV19 and J is TRBJ2-7; tentatively, D is TRBD1 or TRBD2 (5 bases each). The ends were cut back, 3 bases at V and 0 bases at J, with 12 bases in the middle. Germline V gene lookup returns CDR1 LNHDA and CDR2 SQIVND (reference sequence). The CDR3 spans 15 residues. CDR3 nucleotides: TGTGCCAGTAGTATCAGGGCGGGTAGCTCCTACGAGCAGTACTTC. This codes for CASSIRAGSSYEQYF. The entire variable domain, with the rest obtained from reference TRBV19 and TRBJ2-7, is as follows: DGGITQSPKYLFRKEGQNVTLSCEQNLNHDAMYWYRQDPGQGLRLIYYSQIVNDFQKGDIAEGYSVSREKKESFPLTVTSAQKNPTAFYLCASSIRAGSSYEQYFGPGTRLTVT.

The V call is TRBV28, the J call TRBJ2-2; 11 bases match TRBD2. In germline, CDR1 is MDHEN, CDR2 SYDVKM. The CDR3 runs 14 residues. The trim removed 7 bases at V and 7 bases at J, leaving 5 bases unmatched. The CDR3 here is CASKIAGGHGELFF. The DNA for the CDR3 is TGTGCCAGCAAGATAGCGGGAGGGCACGGGGAGCTGTTTTTT.

The chain couples TRBV10-3 to TRBJ2-5; D unresolved. The germline gives CDR1 ENHRY, CDR2 SYGVKD. CDR3 length: 13 residues. V was trimmed by 0 bases and J by 4 bases, leaving 6 bases between them. CDR3 nucleotides: TGTGCCATCAGTGAGTCGTCCGTAGAGACCCAGTACTTC. Protein sequence: CAISESSVETQYF.

The chain recombines TRBV5-4 with TRBJ1-2; 7 positions agree with TRBD1. V trimming: 0 bases; J trimming: 2 bases; junction bases outside the gene matches: 1. The CDR3 has 14 amino acids. Germline assignment: CDR1 SGHNT and CDR2 YYREEE (reference sequence). The CDR3 region has the DNA TGTGCCAGCAGCTTGGAAGGGGGCAACTATGGCTACACCTTC. Protein: CASSLEGGNYGYTF.

The CDR3 spells CASSLAKQGSTDTQYF. The CDR3 DNA is TGTGCCAGCAGCTTGGCCAAACAGGGGAGCACAGATACGCAGTATTTT. The chain uses TRBV5-8 and TRBJ2-3; 7 bases align to TRBD1. V gave up 0 bases and J gave up 0 bases; unmatched junction bases: 4. Germline CDR1 is SGHTS and CDR2 is YDEGEE. The CDR3 runs 16 residues. Supplemented by reference TRBV5-8 and TRBJ2-3, the full variable domain reads EAGVTQSPTHLIKTRGQQATLRCSPISGHTSVYWYQQALGLGLQFLLWYDEGEERNRGNFPPRFSGRQFPNYSSELNVNALELEDSALYLCASSLAKQGSTDTQYFGPGTRLTVL.

The rearrangement uses TRBV11-2 and TRBJ2-1; D remains unclear. V lost 4 bases, J lost 4 bases, and 8 bases lay in between. In germline, CDR1 is SGHAT, CDR2 FQNNGV. This CDR3 has 13 amino acids. The CDR3 loop reads CASSSVAYNEQFF. DNA for the CDR3: TGTGCCAGCAGCTCGGTAGCTTACAATGAGCAGTTCTTC. The full variable domain, in which reference TRBV11-2 and TRBJ2-1 provide the parts outside the CDR3, is EAGVAQSPRYKIIEKRQSVAFWCNPISGHATLYWYQQILGQGPKLLIQFQNNGVVDDSQLPKDRFSAERLKGVDSTLKIQPAKLEDSAVYLCASSSVAYNEQFFGPGTRLTVL.

This chain uses TRBV27 with TRBJ2-7, with TRBD2 identical over 9 bases. There are 15 residues in the CDR3. J lost 2 bases, V lost 6 bases, and 8 bases had no gene match. Germline lookup yields CDR1 MNHEY and CDR2 SMNVEV (reference sequence). The CDR3 region is CASRYSSGMAYEQYF. CDR3 DNA sequence: TGTGCCAGCAGATATTCTAGCGGGATGGCCTACGAGCAGTACTTC.

The chain carries TRBV4-1 and TRBJ1-2; 9 bases align to TRBD1. Trimming took 3 bases from V and 5 from J; bases not matched to a gene: 10. Germline V gives CDR1 MGHRA, CDR2 YSYEKL. The CDR3 is made up of 16 amino acids. The DNA of the CDR3 is TGCGCCAGCAGCCACCCACCCGGGACAGGGTCTTATGGCTACACCTTC. Amino acids: CASSHPPGTGSYGYTF.